Below, 18 T cell receptor beta chains from the same sample are listed, as sequenced in a study of T cell repertoires in cytomegalovirus infection. TCRdb re-analysed the reads in MiXCR, keeping a single row per CDR3 protein. Of some 940,000 distinct CDR3 sequences in the sample, roughly 31% are singletons; the top ten hold about an eighth. Their antigens remain unidentified. The sample in question was cultured CD8+ T cells from PBMCs, obtained from culture after CMV antigen stimulation. The receptors stem from a human donor in good health (CMV status not recorded). Some clones in this sample may be carry-over from other donors' samples.

This clonotype was observed a few times. The rearrangement uses TRBV12-3 or TRBV12-4 and TRBJ2-2; D remains unclear. The V and J ends lost 8 bases and 0 bases respectively, with 10 bases between them. The CDR3 spans 14 residues. CDR3 loop: CASPLQANTGELFF. The CDR3 DNA reads TGTGCCAGCCCCCTCCAGGCGAACACCGGGGAGCTGTTTTTT.

This clonotype has at least ten counts. The CDR3 DNA is TGTGCCACCTCTGCGGGGTTCTACGAGCAGTACTTC. As protein: CATSAGFYEQYF. The rearrangement joins TRBV7-2 to TRBJ2-7; possibly TRBD2 for D (6 bases). The CDR3 length is 12 residues. Germline CDR1 SGHTA, CDR2 FQGNSA. The germline V and J ends were trimmed by 10 bases and 3 bases, with 13 bases remaining between them.

This chain connects TRBV7-6 to TRBJ2-7, with 9 bases identical to TRBD1. The CDR3 has 15 residues. CDR1 is SGHVS, CDR2 FNYEAQ, per germline. The ends lost 1 base at V and 2 bases at J; junction bases unmatched: 3. The CDR3 sequence: CASSLGDRAAYEQYV. As DNA, the CDR3 is TGTGCCAGCAGCTTAGGGGACAGGGCCGCCTACGAGCAGTACGTC.

The chain combines TRBV6-5 with TRBJ2-3; D unclear. CDR1 and CDR2 (germline): MNHEY, SVGAGI. The CDR3 sequence is 14 residues long. V gave up 5 bases and J gave up 6 bases, with 15 bases separating them. The CDR3 protein is CASSLWNQADTQYF. Here the CDR3 DNA reads TGTGCCAGCAGTCTCTGGAACCAGGCCGATACGCAGTATTTT.

This clonotype showed up just a few times. The chain joins TRBV24-1 to TRBJ2-7, with 7 bases that match TRBD1. Germline V gene sequence: CDR1 KGHDR, CDR2 SFDVKD. J lost 6 bases, V lost 4 bases, and 5 bases had no gene match. The CDR3 is 13 residues long. CDR3 amino acids: CATSEGQVSEQYV. The CDR3 DNA is TGTGCCACCAGTGAAGGACAGGTCTCCGAGCAGTACGTC.

The table lists this clonotype with a few counts. This chain connects TRBV7-8 to TRBJ2-3; possible D gene TRBD2, 7 bases. The CDR3 is 17 amino acids. The germline V and J ends were trimmed by 1 base and 4 bases, with 18 bases remaining between them. Germline-derived CDR1 and CDR2 are SGHVS and FQNEAQ. CDR3 amino acids: CASSLEGGAGRADTQYF. The CDR3 DNA is TGTGCCAGCAGCTTAGAGGGGGGGGCGGGTCGTGCAGATACGCAGTATTTT.

The chain couples TRBV5-4 to TRBJ1-1; D gene uncertain. The CDR3 totals 14 residues. Between the trimmed V and J ends, which lost 2 bases and 5 bases, there was a span of 13 bases. Looked up from germline, CDR1 is SGHNT and CDR2 is YYREEE (reference sequence). In DNA, the CDR3 is TGTGCCAGCAGCTTTCGGGGTGGGGAAACTGAAGCTTTCTTT. The encoded protein is CASSFRGGETEAFF.

This clonotype was observed a handful of times. The chain has TRBV28 and TRBJ2-7; 8 bases align to TRBD1. The CDR3 runs to 14 residues. Unmatched junction bases numbered 7, after V lost 5 bases and J lost 4 bases. Germline V CDR1 and CDR2: MDHEN, SYDVKM. In nucleotides, the CDR3 is TGTGCCAGCAGTCTCAGGGACAGGTTTTACGAGCAGTACGTC. It yields the protein CASSLRDRFYEQYV.

In regard to this clonotype: The germline gene is not matched at one end of the junction; a read error may be the cause. The rearrangement joins TRBV12-3 or TRBV12-4 to TRBJ2-2, with unresolved D. The CDR3 is 15 amino acids. CDR3 nucleotides: TGTACCAGCAGTTTTCCTGAAGCGAGTACCGGGGAGCTGTTTTTT. It is translated as CTSSFPEASTGELFF.

The gene calls are TRBV6-2 or TRBV6-3 and TRBJ1-1; tentative D call: TRBD1 (5 bases). This CDR3 region has 13 residues. Germline V gene sequence: CDR1 MNHEY, CDR2 SVGEGT. Trimming took 7 bases from V and 10 from J, leaving 19 bases between them. CDR3 amino acids: CASIPRRAGIAFF. CDR3 DNA: TGTGCCAGCATCCCCCGAAGGGCAGGGATAGCTTTCTTT.

This clonotype was counted a few times. V is TRBV14 and J is TRBJ2-7; D uncertain. The germline V gene encodes CDR1 SGHDN and CDR2 FVKESK. Trimming stripped 2 bases from V and 6 bases from J, with 20 bases between. This CDR3 has 16 residues. This CDR3 is CASSQLDHYLGTEQYF. The CDR3 coding sequence is TGTGCCAGCAGCCAACTTGACCATTACTTAGGAACCGAGCAGTACTTC.

This clonotype was counted ten times or more. The chain carries TRBV7-2 and TRBJ2-1, with TRBD1 matching 7 bases. CDR3 length: 13 residues. After removal of 3 bases from V and 6 bases from J, the junction contained 2 bases not matched to a gene. The germline V gene has CDR1 SGHTA and CDR2 FQGNSA. CDR3 coding DNA: TGTGCCAGCAGCTTTACAGGGGCCAATGAGCAGTTCTTC. This sequence encodes CASSFTGANEQFF.

This clonotype has more than one count but fewer than ten. This chain joins TRBV20-1 and TRBJ2-2, with 7 nucleotides matching TRBD2. The length of the CDR3 is 16 residues. In germline, CDR1 is DFQATT, CDR2 SNEGSKA (reference sequence). The V segment lost 0 bases and the J segment 4 bases; nucleotides outside the gene matches: 8. The CDR3 loop reads CSARETGAGLTGELFF. CDR3 coding DNA: TGCAGTGCTAGAGAAACTGGAGCGGGGCTCACCGGGGAGCTGTTTTTT.

The rearrangement joins TRBV12-3 or TRBV12-4 to TRBJ2-1, with D perhaps TRBD2 (5 bases). The V gene lost 2 bases and the J gene lost 9 bases, with 14 bases spanning the gap. The CDR3 is 14 residues long. CDR3 sequence: CASSLTRTGSEQFF. CDR3 nucleotides: TGTGCCAGCAGTTTAACTAGGACGGGGAGTGAGCAGTTCTTC.

In this sample, this clonotype turned up many times. V gene TRBV7-2 combines with J gene TRBJ1-5; no firm D call. V was trimmed by 2 bases and J by 2 bases, leaving 4 bases between them. Looked up from germline, CDR1 is SGHTA and CDR2 is FQGNSA. This CDR3 has 13 amino acids. This CDR3 reads CASSLLRNQPQHF. CDR3 nucleotides: TGTGCCAGCAGCTTATTACGCAATCAGCCCCAGCATTTT.

This chain links TRBV7-9 with TRBJ1-2; no clear D gene. V was trimmed by 4 bases and J by 8 bases, leaving 11 bases between them. Germline values: CDR1 SEHNR, CDR2 FQNEAQ (reference sequence). This CDR3 has 12 amino acids. The CDR3 nucleotides read TGTGCCAGCAGCTCGCCTAGTGAGGGCTACACCTTC. It specifies CASSSPSEGYTF.

This clonotype was seen a handful of times. The chain has TRBV7-6 and TRBJ1-1; 8 bases line up with TRBD1. The CDR3 runs 18 residues. Germline CDR1 and CDR2: SGHVS and FNYEAQ. J gave up 2 bases and V 3 bases, and 14 bases lay outside the gene matches. The CDR3 DNA reads TGTGCCAGCAGCTTTCAACTAAGGGACAGGAGCCCAAACACTGAAGCTTTCTTT. It is translated as CASSFQLRDRSPNTEAFF.

V and J are TRBV27 and TRBJ2-1; D may match TRBD1 or TRBD2 (6 bases each). Trimming cost V 7 bases and J 6 bases, with 16 bases left between them. CDR3 length equals 14 residues. Germline loops: CDR1 MNHEY, CDR2 SMNVEV (reference sequence). CDR3 sequence (DNA): TGTGCCAGCACCTTGTTGGGGGGCCTCAATGAGCAGTTCTTC. Its translation: CASTLLGGLNEQFF.